The clone carrying this T cell receptor beta chain was picked up many times. Its specificity is unknown. This sample was taken from a study of metastatic and nonmetastatic thyroid tumors. Study background: Repertoires were compared across blood and tumor or nodule tissue from malignant and benign thyroid patients.

Study-wide points: When malignant thyroid tumors were compared with benign nodules, TCR beta diversity was reportedly significantly higher in the malignant tumors. This held in both blood and tumor samples.

Treatment of any kind had been given to no patient before thyroid surgery. Germline CDR1 reads SNHLY; CDR2 reads FYNNEI. The CDR3 totals 16 residues. The junction had 12 bases not matched to a gene; V was cut back by 6 bases and J by 5 bases. In the original processing: It was from CDR3 differences across clinicopathological groups that a distant-metastasis classifier for papillary thyroid cancer was built. TCRdb used MiXCR to call clones anew from the PCR reads. The V and J calls reflect TCRdb's pipeline rather than the authors' work. The data hold just under 20,000 clones, with over 25% observed a single time.

The chain recombines TRBV2 with TRBJ2-7; 11 nucleotides line up with TRBD2. This TCR was sampled from a female donor with papillary thyroid cancer or a benign thyroid nodule (not recorded which). Some clones in this sample may be carry-over from other donors' samples. Sequencing was carried out using blood. CDR3 nucleotides: TGTGCCAGCAGATTCTACCTAGCGGGAGGACTCCACGAGCAGTACTTC. It specifies CASRFYLAGGLHEQYF. Using reference TRBV2 and TRBJ2-7 for the parts outside the CDR3, the full variable domain is EPEVTQTPSHQVTQMGQEVILRCVPISNHLYFYWYRQILGQKVEFLVSFYNNEISEKSEIFDDQFSVERPDGSNFTLKIRSTKLEDSAMYFCASRFYLAGGLHEQYFGPGTRLTVT.